This T cell receptor beta chain was recovered during a study of cytomegalovirus exposure and HLA in healthy donors. Findings of the study overall: Reportedly, TCR beta sequences accurately predicted HLA-A and HLA-B alleles in most subjects. Most TCR sequences were seen very rarely across donors, but some public TCRs occurred in many.

This PCR relied on a set of 60 Vbeta primers and 13 Jbeta primers. Assay: immunoSEQ multiplex PCR; the TCRdb copy retains only in-frame clones and omits some. Among 180,000 or so clones listed, approximately 86% were seen once. Germline CDR1 and CDR2: MDHEN and SYDVKM. The CDR3 is 15 amino acids. After removal of 6 bases from V and 6 bases from J, the junction contained 6 bases not matched to a gene. This clone was found once. Its antigen is unknown. The receptor's source is a woman aged 25 to 45 in good health and CMV-seronegative. V usage is TRBV28 and J usage is TRBJ2-1, with 12 bases fitting TRBD2. Sequencing was performed on PBMCs. Here the CDR3 reads CASSRTSGVGNEQFF. DNA of the CDR3: TGTGCCAGCAGCCGGACTAGCGGGGTAGGCAATGAGCAGTTCTTC.